This T cell receptor beta chain was observed in a study of metastatic and nonmetastatic thyroid tumors. Study conclusions and caveats: Patients with malignant thyroid tumors reportedly had significantly higher TCR beta diversity than those with benign nodules, in blood and tumor.

Concerning this clone itself: The antigen remains unidentified.

Germline V gene data show CDR1 as DFQATT and CDR2 as SNEGSKA (reference sequence). The length of the CDR3 is 15 residues. Trimming cost V 4 bases and J 4 bases, with 18 bases left between them. Patients underwent thyroid surgery, and none had received any treatment before it. Original data processing: Variation in CDR3 across clinicopathological groups served as the basis for constructing a distant-metastasis classifier in papillary thyroid cancer. TCRdb re-called clones from the PCR reads using MiXCR. It is TCRdb's table, rather than the study itself, that gives the V and J calls and clone size. The sample lists roughly 75,000 clones; approximately 13% were seen once.

The sequenced sample was tumor tissue. This sequence joins TRBV20-1 and TRBJ2-3, with D maybe TRBD2 (6 bases). The TCR was taken from a female donor with papillary thyroid cancer or a benign thyroid nodule (not recorded which). Some clones in this sample may be carry-over from other donors' samples. CDR3 loop: CSAKSWGRLADTQYF. CDR3 bases: TGCAGTGCTAAAAGCTGGGGGAGGTTAGCAGATACGCAGTATTTT.